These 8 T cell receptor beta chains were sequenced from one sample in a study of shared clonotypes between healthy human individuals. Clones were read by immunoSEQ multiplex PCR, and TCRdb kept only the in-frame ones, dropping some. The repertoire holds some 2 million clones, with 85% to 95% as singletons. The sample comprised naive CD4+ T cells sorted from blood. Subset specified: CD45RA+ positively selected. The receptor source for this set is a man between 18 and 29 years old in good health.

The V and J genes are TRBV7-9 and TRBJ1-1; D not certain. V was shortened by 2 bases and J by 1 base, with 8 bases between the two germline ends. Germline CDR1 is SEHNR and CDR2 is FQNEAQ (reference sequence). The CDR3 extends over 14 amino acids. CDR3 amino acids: CASSLLAENTEAFF. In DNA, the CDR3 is TGTGCCAGCAGCTTACTGGCCGAGAACACTGAAGCTTTCTTT.

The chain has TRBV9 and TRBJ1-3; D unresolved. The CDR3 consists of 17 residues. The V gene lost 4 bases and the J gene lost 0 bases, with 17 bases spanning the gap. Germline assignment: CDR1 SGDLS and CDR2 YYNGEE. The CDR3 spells CASSRWLESSSGNTIYF. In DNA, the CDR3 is TGTGCCAGCAGCCGGTGGTTAGAGTCGAGCTCTGGAAACACCATATATTTT.

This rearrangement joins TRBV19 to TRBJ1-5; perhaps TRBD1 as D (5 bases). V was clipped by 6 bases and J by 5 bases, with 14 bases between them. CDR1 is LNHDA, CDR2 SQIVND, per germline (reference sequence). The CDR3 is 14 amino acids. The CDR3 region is CASRSGQGHQPQHF. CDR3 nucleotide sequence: TGTGCCAGTAGATCCGGGCAGGGACATCAGCCCCAGCATTTT.

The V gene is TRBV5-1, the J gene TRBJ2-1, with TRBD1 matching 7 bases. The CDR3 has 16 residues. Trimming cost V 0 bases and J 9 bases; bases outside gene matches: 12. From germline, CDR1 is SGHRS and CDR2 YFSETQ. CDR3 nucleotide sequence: TGCGCCAGCAGCTTGGCTGTGGTTGTGACAGGGAGTGAGCAGTTCTTC. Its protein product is CASSLAVVVTGSEQFF.

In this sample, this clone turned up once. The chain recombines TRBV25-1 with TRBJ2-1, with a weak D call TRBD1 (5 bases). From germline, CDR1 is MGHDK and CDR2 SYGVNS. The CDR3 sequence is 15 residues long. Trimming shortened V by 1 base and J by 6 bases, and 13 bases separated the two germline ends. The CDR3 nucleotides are TGTGCCAGCAGTGAATTAGACAGTTTTTCCAATGAGCAGTTCTTC. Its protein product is CASSELDSFSNEQFF.

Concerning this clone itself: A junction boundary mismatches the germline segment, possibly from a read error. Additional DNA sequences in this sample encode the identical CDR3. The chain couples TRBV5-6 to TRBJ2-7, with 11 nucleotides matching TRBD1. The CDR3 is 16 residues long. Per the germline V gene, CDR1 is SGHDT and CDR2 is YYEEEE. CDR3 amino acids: CASSLTAGTGGYEQYF. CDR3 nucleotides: TGCGCCAGCAGCCTAACCGCCGGGACAGGGGGCTACGAGCAGTACTTC.

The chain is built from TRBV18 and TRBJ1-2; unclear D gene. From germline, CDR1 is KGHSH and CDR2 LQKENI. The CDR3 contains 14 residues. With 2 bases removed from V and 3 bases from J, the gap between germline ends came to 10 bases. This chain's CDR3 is CASSPNNPDYGYTF. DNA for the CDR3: TGTGCCAGCTCACCAAACAATCCAGACTATGGCTACACCTTC.

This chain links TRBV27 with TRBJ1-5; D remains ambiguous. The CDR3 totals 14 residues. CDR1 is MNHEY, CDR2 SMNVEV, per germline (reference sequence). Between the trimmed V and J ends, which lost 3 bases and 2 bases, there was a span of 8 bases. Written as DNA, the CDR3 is TGTGCCAGCAGTTTTGGGTTGGGCAATCAGCCCCAGCATTTT. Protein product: CASSFGLGNQPQHF.